This is a list of T cell receptor beta chains from one sample in a study of shared clonotypes between healthy human individuals. Using immunoSEQ multiplex PCR, the repertoire was profiled, and TCRdb retains in-frame clones only, with some absent. The table includes over a million clones, around 82% detected once. The specimen was memory CD4+ T cells from PBMCs. The origin of the receptors is a man aged 18 to 29 in good health. Some clones in this sample may be carry-over from other donors' samples. CDR3s include the opening cysteine and the closing phenylalanine or tryptophan. The D gene is left open where the match is weak. Only part of the rows carry a size: once, few, many, or a class if the clone is expanded.

clone size	V gene	J gene	D gene	CDR3 DNA	CDR3 protein
once	TRBV2	TRBJ2-1	TRBD2	TGTGCCAGCAGAACAGGCACTAGCGAGTACAATGAGCAGTTCTTC	CASRTGTSEYNEQFF
few	TRBV10-2	TRBJ2-7	TRBD2	TGCGCCAGCAAACTAGCGGGAGAGGTTCTGGTCAAGCAGTACTTC	CASKLAGEVLVKQYF
once	TRBV5-1	TRBJ2-5	NA	TGCGCCAGCAGCTGGGGGCCTAGCCGGGAGACCCAGTACTTC	CASSWGPSRETQYF
NA	TRBV2	TRBJ1-2	NA	TGTGCCAGCAGTGAAGCCGAGCACGGATCAGTTCACTTC	CASSEAEHGSVHF
few	TRBV6-1	TRBJ1-1	NA	TGTGCCAGCAGTGAGATGACAGGGAACACTGAAGCTTTCTTT	CASSEMTGNTEAFF
NA	TRBV4-2	TRBJ2-3	TRBD2	TGTGCCAGCAGCCAACCGGGACTAGCGGGAACAGATACGCAGTATTTT	CASSQPGLAGTDTQYF
NA	TRBV5-4	TRBJ2-5	TRBD1	TGTGCCAGCAGAAGGGACAGCCAAGAGACCCAGTACTTC	CASRRDSQETQYF
few	TRBV7-7	TRBJ2-2	NA	TGTGCCAGCAGCTTAGGGGGGACACTCACCGGGGAGCTGTTTTTT	CASSLGGTLTGELFF
NA	TRBV7-3	TRBJ2-2	NA	TGTGCCAGCAGCCCAGGGCCAGCCCTGAACACCGGGGAGCTGTTTTTT	CASSPGPALNTGELFF
few	TRBV29-1	TRBJ1-1	TRBD1	TGCAGCGTATTAACAGGGACAGTGAGTGAAGCTTTCTTT	CSVLTGTVSEAFF
once	TRBV5-1	TRBJ2-2	NA	TGCGCCAGCAGCTTGGACGGGACCACCGGGGAGCTGTTTTTT	CASSLDGTTGELFF
once	TRBV18	TRBJ2-1	TRBD2	TGTGCCAGCTCACCGAGCGGGAGAGATTACAATGAGCAGTTCTTC	CASSPSGRDYNEQFF
NA	TRBV30	TRBJ1-6	TRBD1	TGTGCCTGGAGTGCGGACAGGGGGCTGGAGGTCCACTTT	CAWSADRGLEVHF
NA	TRBV5-1	TRBJ2-3	NA	TGCGCCAGCAGCTTAGGGGCCGAAGATACGCAGTATTTT	CASSLGAEDTQYF
NA	TRBV6-1	TRBJ1-2	NA	TGTGCCAGCACTCCCGCGGAAGCTAACTATGGCTACACCTTC	CASTPAEANYGYTF
few	TRBV2	TRBJ1-5	NA	TGTGCCAGCAGTGACGGGTCCTATAGCAATCAGCCCCAGCATTTT	CASSDGSYSNQPQHF
NA	TRBV5-4	TRBJ2-3	NA	TGTGCCAGCAGCTTGGTGGGGGCTTACACAGATACGCAGTATTTT	CASSLVGAYTDTQYF
NA	TRBV7-2	TRBJ2-7	TRBD2	TGTGCCAGCAGCTTAAGGACTAGCGACTACGAGCAGTACTTC	CASSLRTSDYEQYF
once	TRBV7-2	TRBJ1-1	NA	TGTGCCAGCAGCTTAGGAAGGGAGACTGAAGCTTTCTTT	CASSLGRETEAFF
NA	TRBV6-4	TRBJ1-2	NA	TGTGCCAGCAGTGACTCGTACGCGAGCACCCTCGCCGGCTACACCTTC	CASSDSYASTLAGYTF
NA	TRBV6-5	TRBJ2-1	TRBD2	TGTGCCAGCAGCCCACTAGCGGGAGGCCGCAATGAGCAGTTCTTC	CASSPLAGGRNEQFF
few	TRBV2	TRBJ2-5	TRBD1	TGTGCCAGCAGGGACAGGGGGGAGACCCAGTACTTC	CASRDRGETQYF
NA	TRBV19	TRBJ2-7	TRBD2	TGTGCCAGTAGGGCGGGGGGGACAGCCTCCTACGAGCAGTACTTC	CASRAGGTASYEQYF
once	TRBV19	TRBJ2-3	TRBD2	TGTGCCAGTAGTATCATCGCGGGAGGGCCCGGGGATACGCAGTATTTT	CASSIIAGGPGDTQYF
NA	TRBV5-1	TRBJ1-4	TRBD1	TGCGCCAGCAGCCCCCAGGGGGGAAATAATGAAAAACTGTTTTTT	CASSPQGGNNEKLFF
NA	TRBV2	TRBJ1-1	TRBD1	TGTGCCAGCAGGAGGGACAGGGGAGGGACTGAAGCTTTCTTT	CASRRDRGGTEAFF
NA	TRBV9	TRBJ2-7	NA	TGTGCCAGCAGCGGTCAGGGACCCTACGAGCAGTACTTC	CASSGQGPYEQYF
few	TRBV6-5	TRBJ2-1	TRBD2	TGTGCCAGCACTCTAGCGGGGGGCTACAATGAGCAGTTCTTC	CASTLAGGYNEQFF
few	TRBV5-4	TRBJ1-2	NA	TGTGCCAGCAGCTACCGGGTTGGTGGCTACACCTTC	CASSYRVGGYTF
NA	TRBV5-1	TRBJ2-3	NA	TGCGCCAGCAGCTTCGGGCGGGACCCGGGGACGCAGTATTTT	CASSFGRDPGTQYF
NA	TRBV28	TRBJ2-3	TRBD2	TGTGCCAGCAGTACTCGACTAGCGGATCGACTAGATACGCAGTATTTT	CASSTRLADRLDTQYF
NA	TRBV5-1	TRBJ1-2	NA	TGCGCCAGCAGCGCTTGGTCCCAGGGGCAGGCAAGCTATGGCTACACCTTC	CASSAWSQGQASYGYTF
few	TRBV23-1	TRBJ1-4	NA	TGCGCCAGCAGTCTCGCCAGCGAAAAACTGTTTTTT	CASSLASEKLFF
NA	TRBV5-1	TRBJ2-3	NA	TGCGCCAGCAGCTTGGGTACAGGAGGCACAGATACGCAGTATTTT	CASSLGTGGTDTQYF
NA	TRBV19	TRBJ2-1	NA	TGTGCCAGTAGTACCCGGGGAGGTTCCTACAATGAGCAGTTCTTC	CASSTRGGSYNEQFF
many	TRBV2	TRBJ1-3	NA	TGTGCCAGCAGTGAACAGTTAGTGCTGGGAAACACCATATATTTT	CASSEQLVLGNTIYF
few	TRBV2	TRBJ2-5	TRBD2	TGTGCCAGCATGCGGCTAGCGGGAGGGCGGCGGGAGACCCAGTACTTC	CASMRLAGGRRETQYF
NA	TRBV7-9	TRBJ2-1	NA	TGTGCCAGCAGATCCGAAAACTCGCGGGCATACAATGAGCAGTTCTTC	CASRSENSRAYNEQFF
few	TRBV5-1	TRBJ1-2	NA	TGCGCCAGCAGCTTGGCCCAACCGGGCTATGGCTACACCTTC	CASSLAQPGYGYTF
NA	TRBV2	TRBJ1-4	NA	TGTGCCAGCAGTACGAGGGCAACTAATGAAAAACTGTTTTTT	CASSTRATNEKLFF
NA	TRBV10-3	TRBJ2-7	NA	TGTGCCATCAGTGAGTCGACCGCTCCCCACGAGCAGTACTTC	CAISESTAPHEQYF
few	TRBV6-1	TRBJ1-4	NA	TGTGCCAGCAGTGAAGGACGGAGTGGGTGGGAAAAACTGTTTTTT	CASSEGRSGWEKLFF
NA	TRBV6-1	TRBJ2-7	TRBD1	TGTGCCAGCAGACCGGGACAGGGGTCCTACGAGCAGTACTTC	CASRPGQGSYEQYF
NA	TRBV5-1	TRBJ1-1	TRBD1	TGCGCCAGCAGGCTCACATGGGACAGCCTGAAGTTGAATGAAGCTTTCTTT	CASRLTWDSLKLNEAFF
NA	TRBV5-6	TRBJ2-7	NA	TGTGCCAGCAGCTTAGCGTACGAGCAGTACTTC	CASSLAYEQYF
NA	TRBV10-3	TRBJ2-7	TRBD2	TGTGCCATCAGTGAGGGACTAGCGGGAGACTACGAGCAGTACTTC	CAISEGLAGDYEQYF
NA	TRBV27	TRBJ2-2	TRBD1	TGTGCCAGCAGTTTATACAGGGGAACCGGGGAGCTGTTTTTT	CASSLYRGTGELFF